This T cell receptor (beta chain) derives from a study of glioma-infiltrating T cells after dendritic cell vaccination (TCRdb year 2016). As for the study more broadly: A cohort of 15 or so glioblastoma patients from Phase I and II dendritic cell vaccination trials was included, of whom 9 were newly diagnosed and 6 had recurrent disease. Each patient got three intradermal injections of the dendritic cell vaccine, spaced at biweekly intervals, in the arm below the axilla. In glioblastoma patients vaccinated with dendritic cells, deep sequencing of TCR beta CDR3 regions served to measure the amount of tumor-infiltrating lymphocytes and to compare repertoires between tumor and blood. The vaccine was prepared from monocyte-derived dendritic cells that were cultured for 6 to 7 days with IL-4 and GM-CSF and then pulsed overnight with autologous tumor lysate. Survival after dendritic cell vaccination was correlated with TCR sequencing metrics, including TIL content and tumor-blood repertoire overlap. Between about 2003 and 2012, patients were given autologous tumor lysate-pulsed dendritic cell vaccination.

Relative to germline, V is 4 bases shorter and J is 0 bases shorter, with 6 bases between their ends. CDR1 and CDR2 (ENHRY, SYGVKD) derive from the germline V gene. The CDR3 runs 13 amino acids, cysteine and phenylalanine included. The entry retains the CDR3 DNA only, 39 bases that are in frame from base 1. The paper's findings and limits, for the study overall: The cohort was small and heterogeneous, few patients had complete blood and tumor sets, and even fewer had initial-recurrent tumor pairs. Longer time to progression and overall survival after dendritic cell vaccination were predicted by higher estimated pretreatment TIL content. The TCR overlap response model with three groups was called speculative and said to need prospective validation. TCR clonality showed no direct relationship with survival, which suggests that a diverse polyclonal response may be important.

The sample's time point, from its label and the paper: after dendritic cell vaccination, including at tumor progression/relapse. Patients were selected on the basis of adequate residual fresh-frozen tumor tissue and more than two years of available survival data. An isocitrate dehydrogenase mutation was not carried by any of the glioblastoma patients, although molecular status was otherwise variable. PBMC were collected before vaccination, two weeks after the third vaccination, and at tumor progression when it occurred. The Qiagen DNeasy Blood extraction Kit was used for extraction of genomic DNA. Using the immunoSEQ assay, TCRB CDR3 regions were amplified from approximately 2.1 micrograms of genomic DNA, or from all available DNA when less than that was on hand. For multiplex PCR, 60 forward primers for TCR V beta segments and 13 reverse primers for J beta segments were used. Synthetic control templates were spiked into each sample at limiting dilution to estimate reads per starting template. Sequencing produced 87 bp reads on the Illumina HiSeq System. The original pipeline was this. To remove PCR and sequencing errors, closely related sequences were merged with a nearest neighbor algorithm. TCR overlap was defined as the percentage of unique tumor TCR beta sequences that were also present in the same patient's peripheral blood. Drawn from immuneACCESS, this table holds only the in-frame rearrangements with V and J called that TCRdb kept. Clones are partly lost; checked studies trace under half to an unresolved V gene and leave the rest unexplained. For V, J and clone size, that table is used; D and trimming come from the DNA. The sample records about 91,000 clones, roughly four fifths of which are singletons. The ten largest clones represent over 2% of the sample.

As for this clone: Its antigen target is currently unknown. Base qualities are not at hand, and no much larger clone is one base apart.

The V gene is TRBV10-3 and the J gene is TRBJ1-1, with the D gene call left open. This specimen was blood, taken after dendritic cell vaccination. The clonotype was recovered from a human donor with glioblastoma. The nucleotide sequence is given as TGTGCCATCAGTGCCTCCGTGAACACTGAAGCTTTCTTT. Its amino acids are CAISASVNTEAFF.